Detailed here is one T cell receptor (beta chain). Its binding antigen is unknown. A far larger clone is one nucleotide away, so this likely arose from a read error. This sample stems from a study of low-dose radiotherapy and immunotherapy resistance in tumors (dated by TCRdb to 2021 to 2024). About the investigation overall: In Cohort 1, each fraction delivered 0.5 Gy every 2 weeks, and the prescribed total PTV dose was 6.5 Gy. Patients in Cohort 2 were given 1 Gy per fraction every two weeks, for a total of 13 Gy across 26 weeks. Patients were given nivolumab as a 240 mg flat dose every two weeks and ipilimumab at 1 mg/kg every six weeks, with both drugs delivered intravenously. Every two weeks, patients got intravenous cyclophosphamide at 200 mg/m2, given one day ahead of each radiation and immunotherapy administration. Patients took aspirin 300 mg orally once daily for four cycles, starting on cycle 1 day 1. The trial did not randomize participants into treatment groups. The translational analysis covered eight patients: three from the first dose cohort and the first five from the second dose cohort.

There are 15 amino acids in the CDR3, from cysteine to phenylalanine inclusive. The retained sequence is limited to the CDR3, 45 bases, with the frame set at the first base. From a lookup of the germline V gene (reference sequence), CDR1 and CDR2 are SGHNT and YYREEE. Sample time point, as interpreted from the label and publication: after trial treatment. According to the study, the label for this sample's treatment or condition signals: LDRT plus nivolumab, ipilimumab, low-dose cyclophosphamide and aspirin (RACIN trial). The donors took part in RACIN, a single-arm, phase I, dose-escalation trial that combined nivolumab, ipilimumab, aspirin, low-dose cyclophosphamide and low-dose radiotherapy. Patients were eligible if they had advanced solid tumors that were TIL-negative. Sequencing was carried out with an Illumina HiSeq 2500. Superscript III and a set of TRAV- and TRBV-specific primers were used to synthesize first-strand cDNA, so that both TCRalpha and TCRbeta chains were covered. TCRs were amplified with Phusion for 15 to 25 PCR cycles using a constant-region primer together with the adapter attached to the V primers. The MessageAmp II aRNA Amplification Kit was used to amplify the isolated mRNA, with in vitro transcription run for roughly 16 hours at 37 degrees C. The Dynabeads mRNA DIRECT Purification Kit was used to isolate mRNA for TCR sequencing. Indexed Illumina adapters were added in a second Phusion PCR of 20 to 25 cycles, and the PCR products were purified with AMPure XP beads. As for how the authors treated the data: Using custom Perl scripts, TCR sequences encoding the same protein were pooled, out-of-frame sequences were removed, and the abundance of each clonotype was computed. Any TCR sequence backed by just one read was left out of the analysis. Repertoire metrics included Shannon entropy, Gini index, clonality, richness, and frequency of TCRs shared between repertoires. Through fastp at Q25 and MiXCR, TCRdb rebuilt clones from the public reads, retaining in-frame beta chains. Rows with one shared CDR3 protein collapse into an entry with the most common genes and DNA. TCRdb assigned the V and J calls; the authors' analysis was not used. This sample lists around 100,000 distinct CDR3 sequences; less than 25% were detected once. The top ten clones comprise approximately 4% of the sample.

The material was PBMCs, obtained after low-dose radiotherapy plus immunotherapy. The TCR originated in a male donor with prostate cancer. Recombination linked TRBV5-4 to TRBJ2-6; D gene: possibly TRBD1, on 5 matching bases. The nucleotide sequence is TGCGCCAGCAGTCCCTGGACAACTAGGGCCAACGTCCTGACTTTC. This encodes CASSPWTTRANVLTF.